These 9 T cell receptor beta chains were sequenced from one sample in a study of siplizumab effects on memory and regulatory T cells. The method was immunoSEQ multiplex PCR; TCRdb's version includes in-frame clones alone and lacks a portion of them. The sample lists about 91,000 clones, roughly 93% occurring once. Sequenced material: CD8+ T cells sorted from blood. These receptors were obtained from a human donor in good health.

V gene TRBV6-5 combines with J gene TRBJ1-4, with D unresolved. In germline, CDR1 is MNHEY, CDR2 SVGAGI. CDR3 size: 15 residues. V was pared by 5 bases and J by 0 bases, with 10 bases between. CDR3 in DNA: TGTGCCAGCAGTCCGTTCGGAGCAACTAATGAAAAACTGTTTTTT. Amino acids: CASSPFGATNEKLFF.

The chain recombines TRBV11-3 with TRBJ1-5; 9 bases align to TRBD1. Germline V lookup: CDR1 SGHNT, CDR2 YENEEA. The CDR3 runs to 16 residues. The J segment lost 6 bases and the V segment lost 0 bases, leaving 6 bases of the junction unmatched. The CDR3 DNA reads TGTGCCAGCAGCTTAGAGACCGGGACAGGGACTCAGCCCCAGCATTTT. Translation gives CASSLETGTGTQPQHF. Together with reference TRBV11-3 and TRBJ1-5, the CDR3 gives the full variable domain: EAGVVQSPRYKIIEKKQPVAFWCNPISGHNTLYWYLQNLGQGPELLIRYENEEAVDDSQLPKDRFSAERLKGVDSTLKIQPAELGDSAVYLCASSLETGTGTQPQHFGDGTRLSIL.

The rearrangement links TRBV7-2 to TRBJ2-5, with 8 bases fitting TRBD2. V shed 5 bases, J shed 5 bases, and the junction held 10 bases outside the gene matches. The CDR3 consists of 15 residues. Germline V gene data show CDR1 as SGHTA and CDR2 as FQGNSA. The CDR3 bases are TGTGCCAGCAGCGACCTGACTAGCGTCGCGGAGACCCAGTACTTC. Translated, it gives CASSDLTSVAETQYF. Supplemented by reference TRBV7-2 and TRBJ2-5, the full variable domain reads GAGVSQSPSNKVTEKGKDVELRCDPISGHTALYWYRQSLGQGLEFLIYFQGNSAPDKSGLPSDRFSAERTGGSVSTLTIQRTQQEDSAVYLCASSDLTSVAETQYFGPGTRLLVL.

V usage is TRBV30 and J usage is TRBJ2-7, with D possibly matching TRBD2 (6 bases). Trimming left V 1 base short and J 6 bases short, with 22 bases between. The CDR3 is 16 amino acids. CDR1 is GTSNPN and CDR2 is SVGIG in the germline V gene (reference sequence). CDR3 DNA sequence: TGTGCCTGGAGTGCACCCGCAGGGACTTGGGAACGCGAGCAGTACTTC. It translates to CAWSAPAGTWEREQYF.

The chain couples TRBV7-9 to TRBJ2-5; D tentatively fits TRBD1 or TRBD2 (6 bases each). The CDR3 loop spans 14 amino acids. Germline CDR1 and CDR2: SEHNR and FQNEAQ (reference sequence). The V gene lost 1 base and the J gene lost 4 bases, with 10 bases spanning the gap. DNA for the CDR3: TGTGCCAGCAGCTTAGAGACGGGGGCAGAGACCCAGTACTTC. Translation: CASSLETGAETQYF.

The genes are TRBV4-1 and TRBJ2-2; 12 bases map to TRBD2. V shed 0 bases and J 5 bases; nucleotides not matched to a gene: 7. CDR3 length: 18 amino acids. From germline, CDR1 is MGHRA and CDR2 YSYEKL. The DNA for the CDR3 is TGCGCCAGCAGCCAAGAATCTAGCGGGGGGGCCGCGACCGGGGAGCTGTTTTTT. It codes for CASSQESSGGAATGELFF.

V and J are TRBV6-5 and TRBJ1-2, with D possibly being TRBD1 (5 bases). Germline loops: CDR1 MNHEY, CDR2 SVGAGI. The CDR3 runs to 13 residues. The V and J ends lost 6 bases and 0 bases respectively, with 8 bases between them. The CDR3 nucleotides read TGTGCCAGCAGGGACAAAGCTAACTATGGCTACACCTTC. Its translation: CASRDKANYGYTF.

Concerning this clone itself: The final CDR3 position lacks the conserved phenylalanine or tryptophan, pointing to a likely read error. It is unclear where the CDR3 begins or ends on the DNA, so no DNA is shown, and the CDR3 is as TCRdb lists it. The gene calls are TRBV5-3 and TRBJ1-1. TRBV5-3 is an open reading frame, and its role is uncertain. With termini counted, the CDR3 has 11 amino acids. The CDR3 loop is CARSSLGGDLG.

The chain recombines TRBV7-2 with TRBJ2-7, with 12 nucleotides matching TRBD2. The CDR3 is made up of 17 amino acids. J gave up 0 bases and V 1 base, and 4 bases lay outside the gene matches. CDR1 and CDR2 (germline): SGHTA, FQGNSA. CDR3 protein: CASSLVTSGRSSYEQYF. The CDR3 DNA reads as TGTGCCAGCAGCTTAGTTACTAGCGGGAGGAGCTCCTACGAGCAGTACTTC.